The sequence of this T cell receptor beta chain was determined in a study of somatic mutations in cytotoxic T cells in rheumatoid arthritis. As for the study in general: The authors flow-sorted some V beta antibody-stained T-cell populations at nearly 100% purity, including V beta1+ cells that they sequenced for TCRB.

CD4+ cells and CD8+ cells were each obtained through positive magnetic bead selection, and their purity was assessed by flow cytometry. Per the germline V gene, CDR1 is SGHNT and CDR2 is YYREEE (reference sequence). V dropped 0 bases and J dropped 5 bases, with 11 bases sitting between them. This CDR3 has 14 amino acids. In the source study's methods: Patient CD8+ clones exceeding 1% seldom corresponded to published virus-specific TCRB sequences. Profiling relied on immunoSEQ multiplex PCR, and the TCRdb table lists in-frame clones only, not all of them. V and J calls and clone size follow that table, whereas D and trimming were derived from the DNA. The sample carries 5,500 to 6,500 clones, almost 80% recorded once.

The chain uses TRBV5-4 and TRBJ1-1; D possibly corresponds to TRBD1 (6 bases). Sequences were obtained from CD8+ T cells sorted from blood. This sequence was found in an adult with rheumatoid arthritis. CDR3 in amino acids: CASSLEGGRTEAFF. The CDR3 DNA follows: TGTGCCAGCAGCTTGGAAGGGGGGAGAACTGAAGCTTTCTTT.